The entry below gives a single T cell receptor (beta chain) sequence along with its context. The antigen is not known. The data belong to a study of beta chain features in type 1 diabetes. Study-wide findings and caveats: There was a moderate but significant shortening of TCRB CDR3s in all four CD4+ subsets of Type 1 diabetes patients.

V lost 3 bases, J lost 1 base, and 4 bases stayed unmatched. The CDR3 is made up of 15 amino acids. Looked up from germline, CDR1 is MDHEN and CDR2 is SYDVKM. The entirety of the isolated RNA underwent reverse transcription, so expressed TCRB transcripts were sequenced. Generated by immunoSEQ multiplex PCR, the TCRdb table keeps only in-frame clones and is missing some. The sample shows around 650,000 clones, around 11% of them seen only once. This rearrangement joins TRBV28 to TRBJ2-5; 8 bases agree with TRBD2. The receptor was isolated from a man aged 30 to 45 with type 1 diabetes. The sequenced sample was naive CD4+ T cells from blood. CDR3: CASSFPAGGQETQYF. The DNA of the CDR3 is TGTGCCAGCAGTTTCCCTGCGGGGGGCCAAGAGACCCAGTACTTC.